The clone carrying this T cell receptor beta chain was seen ten or more times. Its specificity is not known. Amplification targeted the TCR beta CDR3 regions, with RNA transcripts as the source material. First-round RT-PCR relied on HTBI primers, and a second-round multiplex PCR came next. TCRdb passed the multiplex PCR reads through MiXCR, listing each CDR3 protein once. Of 350,000 to 450,000 distinct CDR3 sequences in the sample, roughly 20% are singletons; the top ten hold roughly 3.2%. The data originate from a study of Graves' ophthalmopathy and Graves' hyperthyroidism. The study, taken as a whole, reports: Blood samples also showed most expanded thyroid clonotypes exceeding 0.001 frequency.

There are 14 residues in the CDR3. Trimming removed 6 bases at V and 5 bases at J, with 16 bases between. Germline lookup yields CDR1 MNHEY and CDR2 SVGAGI. Pregnancy or lactation, uncontrolled infections and other autoimmune diseases were grounds for excluding patients. The sequence derives from a woman aged 18-30 years with stable Graves' hyperthyroidism. The chain combines TRBV6-5 with TRBJ1-1; possible D gene TRBD1, 6 bases. The sequencing sample was made of peripheral blood. This chain's CDR3 is CASRPVQGWTEAFF. In DNA, the CDR3 is TGTGCCAGCAGACCCGTACAGGGTTGGACTGAAGCTTTCTTT.